Described below is a single T cell receptor beta chain sequence and its context. The antigen is not known. This specimen comes from a study of T cell responses to AZD1222 COVID-19 vaccine. For the study at large: Second doses at about 4 or about 12 weeks were pooled. The study's findings and limits: Repertoires in all cases were sampled only once the peak T cell response had passed. The study identified only a handful of AZD1222 recipients as seropositive at baseline.

The CDR3 runs 16 residues. V shed 2 bases and J shed 1 base, with 11 bases lying between them. Per the germline V gene, CDR1 is SEHNR and CDR2 is FQNEAQ (reference sequence). Clones were read by immunoSEQ multiplex PCR, and TCRdb kept only the in-frame ones, dropping some. This sample has 100,000 or so clones; approximately 90% occur once, and the top ten carry more than 10%. Here the sequenced sample was peripheral blood, taken on day 0 of AZD1222 vaccination. This sequence originates from an adult in good health. The V gene is TRBV7-9, the J gene TRBJ1-4, with D possibly matching TRBD1 (6 bases). The CDR3 sequence: CASSLYSTGTNEKLFF. The CDR3 DNA follows: TGTGCCAGCAGCTTATACTCGACAGGAACTAATGAAAAACTGTTTTTT.